This TCR beta chain was retrieved from a study of blood T cell repertoires in COVID-19. Study-wide context: Acute and convalescent COVID-19 specimens originated in the United States, Italy and Spain. Sources were T cells, B-cell-depleted T cells, or PBMCs; the material itself was cDNA or gDNA.

Germline V gives CDR1 MNHEY, CDR2 SVGAGI. The V end was cut by 4 bases, the J end by 4 bases, with 11 bases between. The CDR3 runs to 13 residues. Authors' methods: The authors estimated nucleated cell counts from reference gene primer amplification. Sequenced by immunoSEQ multiplex PCR; TCRdb stores in-frame clones only, minus some. Clonal size and the V and J genes are those of that table, whereas D and trimming came from the DNA. The data hold tens of thousands of clones, with around 81% observed a single time. The source of this sequence is a man aged 80 or over with acute or convalescent COVID-19. Sequencing was carried out using peripheral blood. The chain combines TRBV6-5 with TRBJ2-7, with no clear D. The CDR3 here is CASSSYSKYEQYF. CDR3 sequence (DNA): TGTGCCAGCAGTTCCTACTCGAAGTACGAGCAGTACTTC.